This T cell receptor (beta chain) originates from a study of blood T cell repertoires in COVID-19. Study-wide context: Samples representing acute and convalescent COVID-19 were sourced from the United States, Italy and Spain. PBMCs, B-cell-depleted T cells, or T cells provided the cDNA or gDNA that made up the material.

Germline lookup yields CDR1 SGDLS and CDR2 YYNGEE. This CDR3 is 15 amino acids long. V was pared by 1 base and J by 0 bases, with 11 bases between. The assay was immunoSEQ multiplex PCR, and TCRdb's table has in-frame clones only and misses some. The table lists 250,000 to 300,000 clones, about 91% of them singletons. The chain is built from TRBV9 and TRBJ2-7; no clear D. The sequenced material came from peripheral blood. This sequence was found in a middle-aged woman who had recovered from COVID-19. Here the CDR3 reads CASSVTANPSYEQYF. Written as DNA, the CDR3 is TGTGCCAGCAGCGTAACAGCTAATCCCTCCTACGAGCAGTACTTC.